This TCR beta chain was obtained from a study of blood T cell repertoires in COVID-19. Study information: T cells, B-cell-depleted T cells, or PBMCs supplied cDNA or gDNA.

The CDR3 is 13 residues long. The germline V gene encodes CDR1 SQVTM and CDR2 ANQGSEA. Trimming cost V 7 bases and J 6 bases, with 15 bases left between them. Data came from immunoSEQ multiplex PCR; TCRdb stores just in-frame clones and leaves some out. The top ten hold 1.5% to 2% of the sample, which has under 250,000 clones, approximately 84% seen once. Enrolled through a virtual design, the participants were between roughly 18 and 100 years of age and came from about two dozen US areas. The V and J genes are TRBV29-1 and TRBJ1-4, with a weak D call TRBD1 (5 bases). This TCR came from a man in his forties who had recovered from COVID-19. The sequencing sample was made of PBMCs or T cells enriched from blood (not recorded which). DNA for the CDR3: TGCAGCGGTTCTCAGGGTCGGGATGAAAAACTGTTTTTT. This translates into CSGSQGRDEKLFF.